Here is one T cell receptor (beta chain) with its context. Germline V lookup: CDR1 SGHRS, CDR2 YFSETQ. The CDR3 is 12 amino acids. V lost 1 base and J lost 8, with 7 bases in between. Generated by immunoSEQ multiplex PCR, the TCRdb table keeps only in-frame clones and is missing some. The sample yields 95,000 to 110,000 clones, 75% to 85% seen once. This specimen belongs to a study of T cell clones after liver transplantation. At the level of the study: As an antigen-independent comparator, third-party-reactive TCRbeta sequences came from pre-transplant mixed lymphocyte reactions.

Sample: CD4+ T cells from blood, taken before liver transplant. The receptor was isolated from a human donor who received a liver transplant. This chain links TRBV5-1 with TRBJ2-1; D unresolved. The CDR3 region has the DNA TGCGCCAGCAGCTTGATTTTAGATGAGCAGTTCTTC. Encoded protein: CASSLILDEQFF.